This T cell receptor (beta chain) is from a study of human T cells and chemical hapten exposure. TCRdb used MiXCR to reprocess the RACE reads, holding one entry per CDR3 protein. The table records 55,000 to 75,000 distinct CDR3 sequences, 12% of them present only once. The time point is: patch test 3, about 24 weeks after DPC sensitization. The treatment denotes: therapeutic diphenylcyclopropenone sensitization with weekly scalp DPC. The germline gives CDR1 MNHEY, CDR2 SVGAGI. The length of the CDR3 is 16 residues. Trimming took off 2 bases at V and 0 bases at J, with 11 bases between the two ends. Sequencing was performed on whole blood, taken in connection with sensitization to the hapten diphenylcyclopropenone (DPC). The chain is built from TRBV6-5 and TRBJ2-1; D remains ambiguous. The TCR sequence derives from a man aged 30 to 45 with alopecia areata. Some clones in this sample may be carry-over from other donors' samples. CDR3 sequence (DNA): TGTGCCAGCAGTTACGAGATGCGAAGCTCCTACAATGAGCAGTTCTTC. Protein sequence: CASSYEMRSSYNEQFF.